This T cell receptor (beta chain) was profiled in a study of blood T cell repertoires in COVID-19. On the study more broadly: Whether acute or convalescent, the COVID-19 samples came from the United States, Italy and Spain. Sources were T cells, B-cell-depleted T cells, or PBMCs; the material itself was cDNA or gDNA.

As handled by the study authors: Nucleated cell number was recorded as an estimate derived from reference gene primer amplification. Sequencing used immunoSEQ multiplex PCR; TCRdb keeps in-frame clones, though not all of them. The V and J calls and clone size are taken from that table; D and trimming were inferred from the DNA. The top ten hold about 28% of the sample, which has tens of thousands of clones, about 86% seen once. The CDR3 spans 16 residues. The germline V and J ends were trimmed by 2 bases and 5 bases, with 16 bases remaining between them. From germline, CDR1 is SGHNT and CDR2 YYREEE (reference sequence).

The chain employs TRBV5-4 and TRBJ2-2; possibly TRBD2 for D (6 bases). The source is a man aged 65 to 79 with acute or convalescent COVID-19. Sequencing was carried out using peripheral blood. The CDR3 nucleotides are TGTGCCAGCAGCTTAAAGACCGGGGGAACAACCGGGGAGCTGTTTTTT. This translates into CASSLKTGGTTGELFF.